These 12 T cell receptor beta chains share one sample of origin, sequenced in a study of OX40 agonist ivuxolimab in advanced cancers. Data came from immunoSEQ multiplex PCR; TCRdb stores just in-frame clones and leaves some out. Seen here are around 57,000 clones, roughly 84% observed once, and the top ten hold under 0.65%. The sequencing used CD4+ or CD8+ T cells sorted from blood, collected in a trial of the OX40 agonist ivuxolimab. Receptors were obtained from an adult with an advanced solid tumor such as melanoma, head and neck, liver or kidney cancer.

The gene calls are TRBV7-8 and TRBJ2-5; the match to TRBD1 covers 7 bases. In germline, CDR1 is SGHVS, CDR2 FQNEAQ. With V trimmed by 1 base and J by 5 bases, 10 bases remained unmatched. The CDR3 has 16 amino acids. The DNA of the CDR3 is TGTGCCAGCAGCTTAGAGGCAACAGGGGTAAGGGAGACCCAGTACTTC. It codes for CASSLEATGVRETQYF.

The chain recombines TRBV28 with TRBJ2-1, with TRBD2 matching over 10 bases. CDR1 and CDR2 from the germline V gene are MDHEN and SYDVKM. This CDR3 is 14 amino acids long. Trimming took 7 bases from V and 10 from J; bases not matched to a gene: 10. CDR3 residues: CASNQGTSVKEQFF. The CDR3 region has the DNA TGTGCCAGCAACCAGGGGACTAGCGTTAAAGAGCAGTTCTTC.

This chain links TRBV28 with TRBJ2-3, with TRBD2 identical over 11 bases. CDR3 size: 17 residues. Trimming at V came to 3 bases and at J to 5 bases, leaving 10 bases not matched to a gene. CDR1 and CDR2 (germline): MDHEN, SYDVKM. The CDR3: CASSFLALAGEGDTQYF. CDR3 nucleotides: TGTGCCAGCAGTTTCTTGGCACTAGCGGGAGAGGGAGATACGCAGTATTTT.

The chain recombines TRBV10-3 with TRBJ1-1; D unresolved. The CDR3 contains 14 residues. Trimming shortened V by 3 bases and J by 10 bases, and 18 bases separated the two germline ends. CDR1 and CDR2 from the germline V gene are ENHRY and SYGVKD. The CDR3 spells CAISDRQELERAFF. CDR3 in DNA: TGTGCCATCAGTGACCGGCAGGAATTGGAAAGAGCTTTCTTT.

The rearrangement uses TRBV11-2 and TRBJ1-5; D gene ambiguous. CDR1 and CDR2 from the germline V gene are SGHAT and FQNNGV. The CDR3 extends over 15 amino acids. V lost 1 base and J 0 bases, leaving 7 bases between the germline ends. The DNA for the CDR3 is TGTGCCAGCAGCTTAGGGAGGTTTAGCAATCAGCCCCAGCATTTT. Translating gives CASSLGRFSNQPQHF.

This chain connects TRBV7-9 to TRBJ2-1; 10 bases map to TRBD1. The CDR3 consists of 16 residues. Germline values: CDR1 SEHNR, CDR2 FQNEAQ (reference sequence). J lost 4 bases, V lost 4 bases, and 7 bases had no gene match. CDR3 bases: TGTGCCAGCAGCTCCTCCCGGGACAGGGGTTACAATGAGCAGTTCTTC. It encodes CASSSSRDRGYNEQFF.

The rearrangement links TRBV10-3 to TRBJ1-5, with unresolved D. In germline, CDR1 is ENHRY, CDR2 SYGVKD. The V end was cut by 6 bases, the J end by 2 bases, with 17 bases between. The CDR3 is 16 amino acids. The CDR3 DNA is TGTGCCATCAGCCCGAGCCCGGGCGTAGGCAATCAGCCCCAGCATTTT. This codes for CAISPSPGVGNQPQHF.

This clone was counted a few times. The chain links TRBV10-3 to TRBJ2-3, with TRBD2 identical over 10 bases. This CDR3 is 15 amino acids long. CDR1 is ENHRY, CDR2 SYGVKD, per germline. J was trimmed by 3 bases and V by 4 bases; bases with no gene match: 4. DNA of the CDR3: TGTGCCATCAGTGCGAGTAGCGGGAGGACAGATACGCAGTATTTT. Translation gives CAISASSGRTDTQYF.

Of note for this clone: Germline is not matched at one junction end, which may reflect a read error. The CDR3 region is CASNQVGGSSYNEQFF. The DNA for the CDR3 is TGTGCCAGCAACCAAGTTGGTGGGAGCTCCTACAATGAGCAGTTCTTC. The chain recombines TRBV4-2 with TRBJ2-1, with D possibly TRBD2 on 5 matching bases. The germline V gene has CDR1 LGHNA and CDR2 YNFKEQ. This CDR3 comprises 16 residues.

The rearrangement uses TRBV10-2 and TRBJ1-1, with D unclear. The CDR3 has 13 residues. With 3 bases removed from V and 0 bases from J, the gap between germline ends came to 5 bases. The germline V gene encodes CDR1 WSHSY and CDR2 SAAADI. This chain's CDR3 is CASSDPVNTEAFF. The CDR3 nucleotides are TGCGCCAGCAGTGATCCAGTGAACACTGAAGCTTTCTTT.

The chain joins TRBV5-1 to TRBJ1-1; no definite D call. Germline V lookup: CDR1 SGHRS, CDR2 YFSETQ. Trimming took 5 bases from V and 1 from J, leaving 9 bases between them. This CDR3 comprises 13 residues. CDR3 sequence reads: CASSEEENTEAFF. Written as DNA, the CDR3 is TGCGCCAGCAGTGAAGAGGAGAACACTGAAGCTTTCTTT.

V is TRBV19 and J is TRBJ2-5; 7 bases align to TRBD2. This CDR3 has 15 amino acids. Per the germline V gene, CDR1 is LNHDA and CDR2 is SQIVND (reference sequence). With 5 bases clipped from V and 1 base from J, the junction kept 7 bases outside the gene matches. CDR3 DNA: TGTGCCAGTAGTCTCCGCGCGGGGGTCCAAGAGACCCAGTACTTC. Its translation: CASSLRAGVQETQYF.